The 29 T cell receptor beta chains listed next were all sequenced from one sample in a study of T cell clones after liver transplantation (dated by TCRdb to the late 2010s). The method behind the library was the immunoSEQ multiplex PCR assay. TCRdb provides this immuneACCESS table in a form limited to in-frame rearrangements. Some clones are lacking; in checked studies, under half of them reflect an unresolved V gene, and why the rest are absent is not known. The sample records roughly 100,000 clones, 80% to 90% of which are singletons. The ten largest clones represent approximately 3% of the sample. This specimen was CD4+ T cells from blood, taken approximately 4 years after liver transplant. All receptors derive from a human patient who received a liver transplant. After transplantation, some T cells may belong to the graft donor instead of the recipient.

The chain employs TRBV5-1 and TRBJ2-3; D not certain. The germline V gene has CDR1 SGHRS and CDR2 YFSETQ. The CDR3 extends over 12 amino acids. V lost 4 bases and J lost 4, with 7 bases in between. CDR3 sequence (DNA): TGCGCCAGCAGCCCTAAGTCAGATACGCAGTATTTT. Translation: CASSPKSDTQYF.

The chain links TRBV7-9 to TRBJ1-2; D gene unclear. The germline V and J ends were trimmed by 5 bases and 4 bases, with 14 bases remaining between them. The CDR3 extends over 14 amino acids. Per the germline V gene, CDR1 is SEHNR and CDR2 is FQNEAQ (reference sequence). CDR3 sequence (DNA): TGTGCCAGCAGCCCTGGGCCTTTGGGCTATGGCTACACCTTC. Encoded protein: CASSPGPLGYGYTF.

The chain employs TRBV27 and TRBJ1-1; TRBD1 matches at 10 bases. Losses at the gene ends were 6 bases for V and 6 bases for J; bases not matched to a gene: 10. The germline gives CDR1 MNHEY, CDR2 SMNVEV (reference sequence). The CDR3 contains 15 residues. The CDR3 bases are TGTGCCAGCAGCAGGGACAGGGGAATCCATCCTGAAGCTTTCTTT. Its translation: CASSRDRGIHPEAFF.

V is TRBV7-2 and J is TRBJ1-4; D possibly corresponds to TRBD1 (5 bases). In germline, CDR1 is SGHTA, CDR2 FQGNSA. The CDR3 runs to 15 residues. Trimming shortened V by 0 bases and J by 4 bases, and 9 bases separated the two germline ends. CDR3 amino acids: CASSLAGQVNEKLFF. In nucleotides, the CDR3 is TGTGCCAGCAGCTTAGCGGGGCAGGTTAATGAAAAACTGTTTTTT.

The rearrangement uses TRBV10-3 and TRBJ2-3; a possible D gene is TRBD2 (6 bases). The ends were cut back, 3 bases at V and 1 base at J, with 8 bases in the middle. The CDR3 has 14 residues. The germline CDR1 and CDR2 sequences are ENHRY and SYGVKD. The CDR3 DNA follows: TGTGCCATCAGTGAAGGAGGGGGCACAGATACGCAGTATTTT. Its translation: CAISEGGGTDTQYF.

The CDR3 bases are TGTGCCACCAAACCCGCGGGGGGGCTCACAGATACGCAGTATTTT. As protein: CATKPAGGLTDTQYF. The chain recombines TRBV7-2 with TRBJ2-3, with 9 bases fitting TRBD2. From germline, CDR1 is SGHTA and CDR2 FQGNSA. V lost 10 bases, J lost 2 bases, and 10 bases stayed unmatched. The CDR3 loop spans 15 amino acids.

This chain uses TRBV27 with TRBJ1-2; D remains ambiguous. The V gene's germline CDR1 is MNHEY and CDR2 SMNVEV (reference sequence). This CDR3 has 15 residues. Trimming took 5 bases from V and 5 from J, leaving 18 bases between them. The CDR3: CASSTRASARYGYTF. Here the CDR3 DNA reads TGTGCCAGCAGTACACGAGCAAGCGCTCGGTATGGCTACACCTTC.

This chain joins TRBV11-2 and TRBJ2-3; TRBD1 agrees at 8 bases. Looked up from germline, CDR1 is SGHAT and CDR2 is FQNNGV. This CDR3 comprises 16 residues. J was trimmed by 2 bases and V by 1 base; bases with no gene match: 5. The CDR3 region is CASSLGDRGNTDTQYF. The CDR3, as DNA: TGTGCCAGCAGCTTAGGCGACAGGGGCAACACAGATACGCAGTATTTT.

This chain uses TRBV9 with TRBJ1-1; 9 nucleotides agree with TRBD1. Germline lookup yields CDR1 SGDLS and CDR2 YYNGEE. With 7 bases clipped from V and 5 bases from J, the junction kept 18 bases outside the gene matches. The CDR3 has 17 residues. The CDR3 DNA follows: TGTGCCAGCGCGAAACAGGGGGCAACCCCCCTGGGAACTGAAGCTTTCTTT. It translates to CASAKQGATPLGTEAFF.

J is TRBJ1-1 and V is TRBV19, with D tentatively TRBD1 (5 bases). The germline V and J ends were trimmed by 3 bases and 1 base, with 6 bases remaining between them. Germline CDR1 reads LNHDA; CDR2 reads SQIVND (reference sequence). This CDR3 has 13 residues. CDR3 protein: CASSIGGNTEAFF. CDR3 sequence (DNA): TGTGCCAGTAGTATCGGGGGGAACACTGAAGCTTTCTTT. Combining the CDR3 with reference TRBV19 and TRBJ1-1 gives the whole variable domain DGGITQSPKYLFRKEGQNVTLSCEQNLNHDAMYWYRQDPGQGLRLIYYSQIVNDFQKGDIAEGYSVSREKKESFPLTVTSAQKNPTAFYLCASSIGGNTEAFFGQGTRLTVV.

The chain couples TRBV6-1 to TRBJ1-5; weak D call: TRBD1 (5 bases). The CDR3 consists of 15 residues. V was trimmed by 5 bases and J by 3 bases, leaving 14 bases between them. CDR1 is MNHNS and CDR2 is SASEGT in the germline V gene. For the CDR3, the DNA is TGTGCCAGCAGTTTCCAGGACACCTACAATCAGCCCCAGCATTTT. It specifies CASSFQDTYNQPQHF.

The chain joins TRBV6-1 to TRBJ2-7; D call uncertain. This CDR3 comprises 12 residues. Germline CDR1 reads MNHNS; CDR2 reads SASEGT. Trimming pared 5 bases from V and 7 bases from J, leaving 12 bases between. CDR3 sequence (DNA): TGTGCCAGCAGTTTCCCCCCGAGGGAGCAGTACTTC. As protein: CASSFPPREQYF.

The gene calls are TRBV7-6 and TRBJ2-5; 7 bases fit TRBD1. The V and J ends lost 5 bases and 5 bases, in that order; junction bases with no gene match: 17. The CDR3 consists of 17 residues. Germline V CDR1 and CDR2: SGHVS, FNYEAQ. Here the CDR3 DNA reads TGTGCCAGCAGCAACTCGGTCGCGGGCCTCAGGGGGGAGACCCAGTACTTC. Its translation: CASSNSVAGLRGETQYF.

This clone was detected a few times. The CDR3 is CASSAYRGSHTEAFF. The CDR3 coding sequence is TGTGCCAGCAGCGCCTACAGGGGGTCGCACACTGAAGCTTTCTTT. This chain links TRBV25-1 with TRBJ1-1, with TRBD1 matching over 8 bases. Per germline, CDR1 MGHDK and CDR2 SYGVNS. V lost 6 bases, J lost 3 bases, and 9 bases stayed unmatched. This CDR3 comprises 15 residues.

This clone was seen a single time. This chain connects TRBV28 to TRBJ1-1, with 9 bases identical to TRBD1. V lost 7 bases and J lost 10; bases outside the gene matches: 7. The germline V gene has CDR1 MDHEN and CDR2 SYDVKM. This CDR3 has 12 amino acids. The CDR3 sequence is CASNTQGARAFF. The CDR3, as DNA: TGTGCCAGCAACACACAGGGGGCGAGAGCTTTCTTT.

The table lists this clone with a few counts. The sample contains more than one DNA sequence encoding this CDR3. The chain recombines TRBV5-1 with TRBJ1-1; D gene unclear. In germline, CDR1 is SGHRS, CDR2 YFSETQ. This CDR3 comprises 14 residues. Trimming took 0 bases from V and 2 from J, leaving 8 bases between them. The CDR3 spells CASSLGPGNTEAFF. For the CDR3, the DNA is TGCGCCAGCAGCTTGGGTCCCGGCAACACTGAAGCTTTCTTT.

The rearrangement uses TRBV7-3 and TRBJ2-2, with 9 bases fitting TRBD2. J gave up 5 bases and V 5 bases, and 6 bases lay outside the gene matches. Germline-derived CDR1 and CDR2 are SGHTA and FQGTGA. CDR3 length equals 15 residues. This CDR3 reads CASSPPGLATGELFF. In nucleotides, the CDR3 is TGTGCCAGCAGCCCGCCCGGACTAGCGACCGGGGAGCTGTTTTTT.

The V gene is TRBV5-4, the J gene TRBJ2-5; 7 bases agree with TRBD2. This CDR3 has 16 amino acids. CDR1 and CDR2 from the germline V gene are SGHNT and YYREEE (reference sequence). With 5 bases clipped from V and 5 bases from J, the junction kept 15 bases outside the gene matches. CDR3 coding DNA: TGTGCCAGCAGTCCTGCGGGGAGGGCCGTATCGGAGACCCAGTACTTC. As protein: CASSPAGRAVSETQYF. Variable domain in full (rest from reference TRBV5-4 and TRBJ2-5): ETGVTQSPTHLIKTRGQQVTLRCSSQSGHNTVSWYQQALGQGPQFIFQYYREEENGRGNFPPRFSGLQFPNYSSELNVNALELDDSALYLCASSPAGRAVSETQYFGPGTRLLVL.

The CDR3 nucleotides read TGTGCCAGCAGTGAAGGTAGAAGGGAACTCAATCAGCCCCAGCATTTT. Translating gives CASSEGRRELNQPQHF. The chain joins TRBV6-1 to TRBJ1-5; D gene uncertain. Trimming removed 1 base at V and 3 bases at J, with 13 bases between. CDR1 is MNHNS and CDR2 is SASEGT in the germline V gene. The length of the CDR3 is 16 residues.

The chain is built from TRBV30 and TRBJ1-2; D not resolved. Trimming removed 2 bases at V and 0 bases at J, with 7 bases between. Looked up from germline, CDR1 is GTSNPN and CDR2 is SVGIG (reference sequence). The CDR3 length is 13 residues. CDR3 residues: CAWSPKPNYGYTF. For the CDR3, the DNA is TGTGCCTGGAGTCCAAAGCCTAACTATGGCTACACCTTC.

The gene calls are TRBV5-6 and TRBJ2-6, with D hard to call. V lost 1 base and J 0 bases, leaving 8 bases between the germline ends. Germline loops: CDR1 SGHDT, CDR2 YYEEEE. CDR3 length: 16 residues. CDR3 sequence: CASSLKRSSGANVLTF. The CDR3 region has the DNA TGTGCCAGCAGCTTGAAGAGGAGCTCTGGGGCCAACGTCCTGACTTTC.

The V and J genes are TRBV30 and TRBJ2-7; TRBD2 agrees at 8 bases. Germline lookup yields CDR1 GTSNPN and CDR2 SVGIG (reference sequence). The V segment lost 4 bases and the J segment 10 bases; nucleotides outside the gene matches: 6. This CDR3 is 11 amino acids long. CDR3 coding DNA: TGTGCCTGGAATCTAGCGGGTCGACAGTACTTC. Translation: CAWNLAGRQYF.

The rearrangement joins TRBV4-3 to TRBJ2-5; 7 bases are a match to TRBD1. The length of the CDR3 is 14 residues. With 0 bases clipped from V and 3 bases from J, the junction kept 1 base outside the gene matches. CDR1 and CDR2 from the germline V gene are LGHNA and YSLEER. CDR3 region: CASSQEGTEETQYF. The CDR3 region has the DNA TGCGCCAGCAGCCAAGAGGGGACAGAAGAGACCCAGTACTTC.

The chain combines TRBV6-5 with TRBJ2-7; 8 bases are shared with TRBD2. The CDR3 runs to 14 residues. The V gene end was trimmed by 7 bases and the J gene end by 7 bases; junction bases not matched to a gene: 12. From germline, CDR1 is MNHEY and CDR2 SVGAGI. CDR3 protein: CASTPTRGGREQYF. In DNA form, the CDR3 reads TGTGCCAGCACTCCGACACGGGGGGGTCGGGAGCAGTACTTC.

This sequence joins TRBV6-6 and TRBJ2-2; D call uncertain. CDR3 length equals 15 residues. V lost 5 bases and J lost 0, with 10 bases in between. The germline V gene has CDR1 MNHNY and CDR2 SVGAGI (reference sequence). This chain's CDR3 is CASSPSTSNTGELFF. CDR3 in DNA: TGTGCCAGCAGTCCCAGCACATCGAACACCGGGGAGCTGTTTTTT.

In this sample, this clone turned up once. The V and J genes are TRBV5-1 and TRBJ2-7; 9 bases are shared with TRBD2. The CDR3 spans 15 residues. Per the germline V gene, CDR1 is SGHRS and CDR2 is YFSETQ. Losses at the gene ends were 0 bases for V and 5 bases for J; bases not matched to a gene: 6. CDR3 bases: TGCGCCAGCAGCTTGGTAGGTAGCGGGAGCAACGAGCAGTACTTC. Its translation: CASSLVGSGSNEQYF.

This clone has only one observation. The chain joins TRBV7-8 to TRBJ2-7, with D possibly being TRBD1 (6 bases). The length of the CDR3 is 13 residues. Trimming took 8 bases from V and 1 from J, leaving 12 bases between them. Germline assignment: CDR1 SGHVS and CDR2 FQNEAQ. The CDR3 sequence is CASGGAVSYEQYF. The CDR3 nucleotides read TGTGCCAGCGGGGGCGCGGTTTCCTACGAGCAGTACTTC.

The V gene is TRBV5-1, the J gene TRBJ2-5; 11 positions match TRBD2. V shed 3 bases and J 3 bases; nucleotides not matched to a gene: 1. CDR3 length equals 14 residues. CDR1 is SGHRS and CDR2 is YFSETQ in the germline V gene. This chain's CDR3 is CASSSSGGKETQYF. For the CDR3, the DNA is TGCGCCAGCAGCTCTAGCGGGGGGAAAGAGACCCAGTACTTC.

J is TRBJ1-1 and V is TRBV19, with 12 bases identical to TRBD1. Losses at the gene ends were 5 bases for V and 1 base for J; bases not matched to a gene: 8. Germline-derived CDR1 and CDR2 are LNHDA and SQIVND (reference sequence). The CDR3 is made up of 17 amino acids. Here the CDR3 DNA reads TGTGCCAGTAGTCAGCCGGGACAGGGGGCCGGGAACACTGAAGCTTTCTTT. The encoded protein is CASSQPGQGAGNTEAFF.